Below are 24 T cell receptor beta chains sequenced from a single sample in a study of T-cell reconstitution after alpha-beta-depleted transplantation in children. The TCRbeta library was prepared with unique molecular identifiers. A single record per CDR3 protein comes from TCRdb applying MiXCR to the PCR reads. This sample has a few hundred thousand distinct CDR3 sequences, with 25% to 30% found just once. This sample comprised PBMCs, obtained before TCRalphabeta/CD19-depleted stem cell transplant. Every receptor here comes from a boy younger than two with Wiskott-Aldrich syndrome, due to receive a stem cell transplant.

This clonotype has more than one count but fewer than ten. For the CDR3, the DNA is TGCAGTGCCAATGGGGGGAGGGCCTACAATGAGCAGTTCTTC. Translation: CSANGGRAYNEQFF. V and J are TRBV20-1 and TRBJ2-1; 7 bases match TRBD2. There are 14 residues in the CDR3. CDR1 DFQATT and CDR2 SNEGSKA come from the germline V gene (reference sequence). V gave up 6 bases and J gave up 2 bases; unmatched junction bases: 7.

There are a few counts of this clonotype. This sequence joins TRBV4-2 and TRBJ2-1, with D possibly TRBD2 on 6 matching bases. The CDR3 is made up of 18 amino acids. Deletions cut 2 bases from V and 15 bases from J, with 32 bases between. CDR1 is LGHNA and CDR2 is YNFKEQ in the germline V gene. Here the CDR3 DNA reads TGTGCCAGCAGCCAATCGCAAAGGGCGGGACTCAGGCAAGTAGCTCCGTTCTTC. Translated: CASSQSQRAGLRQVAPFF.

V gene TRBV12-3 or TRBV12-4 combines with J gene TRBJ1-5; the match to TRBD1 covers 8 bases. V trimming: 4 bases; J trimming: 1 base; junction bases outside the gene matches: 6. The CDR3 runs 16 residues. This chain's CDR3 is CASSSQGAMSNQPQHF. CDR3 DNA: TGTGCCAGCAGTTCCCAGGGGGCTATGAGCAATCAGCCCCAGCATTTT.

The CDR3 loop is CASSVTSGIYNEQFF. CDR3 sequence (DNA): TGTGCCAGCAGCGTAACTAGCGGCATATACAATGAGCAGTTCTTC. The chain joins TRBV9 to TRBJ2-1; 8 bases are a match to TRBD2. The CDR3 runs to 15 residues. The V gene's germline CDR1 is SGDLS and CDR2 YYNGEE. Trimming took 1 base from V and 4 from J; bases not matched to a gene: 4. The full variable domain, its missing parts supplied by reference TRBV9 and TRBJ2-1, is DSGVTQTPKHLITATGQRVTLRCSPRSGDLSVYWYQQSLDQGLQFLIQYYNGEERAKGNILERFSAQQFPDLHSELNLSSLELGDSALYFCASSVTSGIYNEQFFGPGTRLTVL.

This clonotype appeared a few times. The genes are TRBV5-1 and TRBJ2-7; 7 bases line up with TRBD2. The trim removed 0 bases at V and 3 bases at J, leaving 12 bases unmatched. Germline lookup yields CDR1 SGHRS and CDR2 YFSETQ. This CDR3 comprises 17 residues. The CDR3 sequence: CASSLALGAGDFYEQYF. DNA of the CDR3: TGCGCCAGCAGCTTGGCCTTAGGGGCGGGAGATTTCTACGAGCAGTACTTC.

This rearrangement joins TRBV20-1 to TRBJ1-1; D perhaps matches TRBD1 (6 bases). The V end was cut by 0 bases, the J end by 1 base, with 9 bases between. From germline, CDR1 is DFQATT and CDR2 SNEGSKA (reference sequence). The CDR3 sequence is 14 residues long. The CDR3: CSARDGGRNTEAFF. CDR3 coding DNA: TGCAGTGCTAGAGATGGGGGGCGGAACACTGAAGCTTTCTTT.

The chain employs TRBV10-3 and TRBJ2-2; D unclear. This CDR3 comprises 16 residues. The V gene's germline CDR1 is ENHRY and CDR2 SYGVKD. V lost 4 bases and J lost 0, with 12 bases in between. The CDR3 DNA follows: TGTGCCATCAGTGCTCTTTGGATGCCGAACACCGGGGAGCTGTTTTTT. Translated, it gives CAISALWMPNTGELFF.

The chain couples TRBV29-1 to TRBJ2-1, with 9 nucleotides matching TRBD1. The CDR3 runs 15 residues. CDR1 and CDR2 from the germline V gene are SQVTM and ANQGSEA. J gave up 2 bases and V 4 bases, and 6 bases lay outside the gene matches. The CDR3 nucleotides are TGCAGCGTTGGGGGTGGGGACAGGGCCTACAATGAGCAGTTCTTC. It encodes CSVGGGDRAYNEQFF.

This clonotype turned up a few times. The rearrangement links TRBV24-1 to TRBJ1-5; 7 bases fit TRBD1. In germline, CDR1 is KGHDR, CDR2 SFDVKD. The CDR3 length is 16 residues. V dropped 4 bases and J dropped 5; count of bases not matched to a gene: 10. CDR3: CATSDGTATRDQPQHF. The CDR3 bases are TGTGCCACCAGTGACGGGACAGCTACGAGGGATCAGCCCCAGCATTTT.

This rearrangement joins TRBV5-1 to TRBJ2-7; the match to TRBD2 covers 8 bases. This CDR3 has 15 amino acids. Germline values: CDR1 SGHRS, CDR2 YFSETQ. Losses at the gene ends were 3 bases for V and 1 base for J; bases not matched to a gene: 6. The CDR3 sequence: CASSSRLAPSYEQYF. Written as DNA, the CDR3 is TGCGCCAGCAGCTCGAGACTAGCGCCGTCCTACGAGCAGTACTTC.

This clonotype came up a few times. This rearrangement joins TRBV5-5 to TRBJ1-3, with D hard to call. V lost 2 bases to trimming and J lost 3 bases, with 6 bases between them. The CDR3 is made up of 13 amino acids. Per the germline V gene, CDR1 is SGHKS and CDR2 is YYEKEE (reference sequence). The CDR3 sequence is CASSLWIGNTIYF. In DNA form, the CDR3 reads TGTGCCAGCAGCTTATGGATTGGAAACACCATATATTTT.

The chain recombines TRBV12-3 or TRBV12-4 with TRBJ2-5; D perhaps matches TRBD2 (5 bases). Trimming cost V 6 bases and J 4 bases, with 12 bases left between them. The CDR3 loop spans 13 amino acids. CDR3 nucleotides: TGTGCCAGCAGCTCACTGAGGGCAGAGACCCAGTACTTC. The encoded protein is CASSSLRAETQYF.

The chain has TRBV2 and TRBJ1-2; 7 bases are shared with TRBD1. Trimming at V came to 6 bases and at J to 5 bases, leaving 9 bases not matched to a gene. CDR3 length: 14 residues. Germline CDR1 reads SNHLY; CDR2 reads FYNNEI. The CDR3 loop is CASSSRTGIYGYTF. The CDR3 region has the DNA TGTGCCAGCAGCTCTAGGACAGGAATATATGGCTACACCTTC.

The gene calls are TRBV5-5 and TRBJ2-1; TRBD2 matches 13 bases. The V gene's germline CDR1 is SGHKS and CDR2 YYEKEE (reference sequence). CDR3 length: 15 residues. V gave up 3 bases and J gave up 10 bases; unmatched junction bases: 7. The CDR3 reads CASSSGLAGAREQFF. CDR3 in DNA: TGTGCCAGCAGCTCCGGACTAGCGGGAGCCCGAGAGCAGTTCTTC.

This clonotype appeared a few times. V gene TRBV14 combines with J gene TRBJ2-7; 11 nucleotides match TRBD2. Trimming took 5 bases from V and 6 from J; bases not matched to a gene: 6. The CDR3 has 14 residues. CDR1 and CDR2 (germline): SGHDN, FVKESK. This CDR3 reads CASSIAGGPFEQYF. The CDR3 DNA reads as TGTGCCAGCAGCATAGCGGGAGGGCCTTTCGAGCAGTACTTC. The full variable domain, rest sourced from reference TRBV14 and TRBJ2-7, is EAGVTQFPSHSVIEKGQTVTLRCDPISGHDNLYWYRRVMGKEIKFLLHFVKESKQDESGMPNNRFLAERTGGTYSTLKVQPAELEDSGVYFCASSIAGGPFEQYFGPGTRLTVT.

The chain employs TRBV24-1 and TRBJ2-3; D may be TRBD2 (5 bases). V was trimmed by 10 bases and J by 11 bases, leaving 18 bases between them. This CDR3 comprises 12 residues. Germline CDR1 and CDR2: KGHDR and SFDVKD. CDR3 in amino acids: CATSLHGREQYF. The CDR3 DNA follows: TGTGCCACGTCCCTACACGGACGGGAGCAGTATTTT.

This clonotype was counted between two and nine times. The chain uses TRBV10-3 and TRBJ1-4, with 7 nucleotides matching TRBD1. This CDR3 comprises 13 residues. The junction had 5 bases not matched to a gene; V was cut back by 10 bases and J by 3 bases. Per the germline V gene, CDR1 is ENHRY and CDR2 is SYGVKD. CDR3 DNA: TGTGCCACTAGTGACAGGGCTAATGAAAAACTGTTTTTT. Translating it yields CATSDRANEKLFF.

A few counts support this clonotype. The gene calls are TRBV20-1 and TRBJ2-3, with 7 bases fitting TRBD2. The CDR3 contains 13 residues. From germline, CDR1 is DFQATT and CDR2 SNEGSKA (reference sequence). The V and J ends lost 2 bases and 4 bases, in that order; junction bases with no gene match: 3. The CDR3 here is CSARIAGADTQYF. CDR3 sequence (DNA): TGCAGTGCTAGAATAGCGGGCGCAGATACGCAGTATTTT.

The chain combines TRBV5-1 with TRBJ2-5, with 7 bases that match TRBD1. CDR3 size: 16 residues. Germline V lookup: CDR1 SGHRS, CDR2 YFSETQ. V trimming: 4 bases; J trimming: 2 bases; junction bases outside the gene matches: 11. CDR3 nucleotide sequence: TGCGCCAGCAGCCCGGCTGGCCTACAGGGGCAAGAGACCCAGTACTTC. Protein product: CASSPAGLQGQETQYF.

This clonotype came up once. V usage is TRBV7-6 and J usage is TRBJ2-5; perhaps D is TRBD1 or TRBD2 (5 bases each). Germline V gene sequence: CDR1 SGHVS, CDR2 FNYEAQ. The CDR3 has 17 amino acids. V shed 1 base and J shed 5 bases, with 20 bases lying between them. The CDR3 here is CASSLGGRDPRPETQYF. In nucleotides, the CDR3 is TGTGCCAGCAGCTTAGGGGGTAGGGACCCCAGGCCGGAGACCCAGTACTTC.

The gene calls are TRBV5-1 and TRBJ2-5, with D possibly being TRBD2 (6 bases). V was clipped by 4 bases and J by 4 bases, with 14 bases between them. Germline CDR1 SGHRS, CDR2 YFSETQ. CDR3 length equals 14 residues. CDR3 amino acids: CASSASQAGETQYF. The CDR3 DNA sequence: TGCGCCAGCAGCGCGTCTCAAGCGGGAGAGACCCAGTACTTC.

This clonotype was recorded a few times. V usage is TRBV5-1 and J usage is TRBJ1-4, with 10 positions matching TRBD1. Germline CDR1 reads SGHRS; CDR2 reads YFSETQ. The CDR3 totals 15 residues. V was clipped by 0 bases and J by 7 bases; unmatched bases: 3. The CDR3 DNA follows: TGCGCCAGCAGCTTGGGACAGGGGGCGTCTGAAAAACTGTTTTTT. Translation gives CASSLGQGASEKLFF. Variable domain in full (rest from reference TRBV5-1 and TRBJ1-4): KAGVTQTPRYLIKTRGQQVTLSCSPISGHRSVSWYQQTPGQGLQFLFEYFSETQRNKGNFPGRFSGRQFSNSRSEMNVSTLELGDSALYLCASSLGQGASEKLFFGSGTQLSVL.

The CDR3 is CASSQRGKSGYTF. The CDR3 region has the DNA TGTGCCAGCAGCCAACGGGGGAAAAGTGGCTACACCTTC. The V call is TRBV3-1, the J call TRBJ1-2; possibly TRBD1 for D (5 bases). CDR1 is LGHDT, CDR2 YNNKEL, per germline (reference sequence). Trimming shortened V by 2 bases and J by 7 bases, and 11 bases separated the two germline ends. This CDR3 has 13 residues.

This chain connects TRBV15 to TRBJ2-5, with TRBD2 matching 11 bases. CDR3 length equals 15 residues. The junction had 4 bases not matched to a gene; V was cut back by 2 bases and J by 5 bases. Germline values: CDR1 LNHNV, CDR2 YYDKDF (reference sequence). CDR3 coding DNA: TGTGCCACCAGCAGAACATCTAGCGGGGGGGAGACCCAGTACTTC. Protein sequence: CATSRTSSGGETQYF.